The 32 T cell receptor beta chains below all came from one sample that was sequenced in a study of T cells after yellow fever vaccination. TCRdb recomputed calls from the 5' RACE reads with MiXCR, one row per CDR3 protein. The sample carries a few hundred thousand distinct CDR3 sequences, 6% to 7.5% recorded once. This specimen consisted of CD4+ T cells sorted from PBMCs, obtained 15 days after the yellow fever booster vaccination. Every receptor here comes from a young man who received the YFV17D yellow fever vaccine.

This clonotype was seen repeatedly, ten times or more. The J gene is TRBJ2-5, the V gene TRBV7-2; perhaps TRBD1 as D (6 bases). V was clipped by 4 bases and J by 7 bases, with 16 bases between them. Germline loops: CDR1 SGHTA, CDR2 FQGNSA. The CDR3 spans 14 residues. The CDR3 bases are TGTGCCAGCAGCTCCCCCCAGGGGAAGGGGACCCAGTACTTC. It yields the protein CASSSPQGKGTQYF.

Only a few counts were recorded for this clonotype. The V gene is TRBV5-1, the J gene TRBJ2-7, with 10 nucleotides matching TRBD1. CDR1 and CDR2 (germline): SGHRS, YFSETQ. This CDR3 region has 14 residues. With V trimmed by 4 bases and J by 2 bases, 3 bases remained unmatched. In DNA form, the CDR3 reads TGCGCCAGCAGCCGACAGGGGGCAGCCTACGAGCAGTACTTC. Translating it yields CASSRQGAAYEQYF. Supplemented by reference TRBV5-1 and TRBJ2-7, the full variable domain reads KAGVTQTPRYLIKTRGQQVTLSCSPISGHRSVSWYQQTPGQGLQFLFEYFSETQRNKGNFPGRFSGRQFSNSRSEMNVSTLELGDSALYLCASSRQGAAYEQYFGPGTRLTVT.

The sample holds many counts of this clonotype. The chain couples TRBV6-4 to TRBJ2-5; D perhaps matches TRBD1 (5 bases). The CDR3 has 13 residues. Germline V gives CDR1 MRHNA, CDR2 SNTAGT. The ends were cut back, 4 bases at V and 5 bases at J, with 11 bases in the middle. The DNA of the CDR3 is TGTGCCAGCAGTGCGCACTGGGGCGAGACCCAGTACTTC. It codes for CASSAHWGETQYF.

J is TRBJ2-7 and V is TRBV11-2; D tentatively fits TRBD1 or TRBD2 (5 bases each). V gave up 3 bases and J gave up 7 bases, with 13 bases separating them. CDR1 and CDR2 from the germline V gene are SGHAT and FQNNGV. The CDR3 runs 13 residues. In DNA form, the CDR3 reads TGTGCCAGCAGCTTCGGGACCGTGGGGGAGCAGTACTTC. It yields the protein CASSFGTVGEQYF.

The V call is TRBV19, the J call TRBJ2-6; weak D call: TRBD1 (6 bases). Germline CDR1 reads LNHDA; CDR2 reads SQIVND (reference sequence). The CDR3 extends over 19 amino acids. V was pared by 4 bases and J by 1 base, with 20 bases between. CDR3 DNA: TGTGCCAGTAGTACAGGGGTTTCTAAAATTAGGTCTGGGGCCAACGTCCTGACTTTC. This translates into CASSTGVSKIRSGANVLTF.

This clonotype came up many times. The CDR3 DNA sequence: TGCGCCAGCAGCACCGGACAGCCCACGGGCACAGATACGCAGTATTTT. This gives the protein CASSTGQPTGTDTQYF. The chain is built from TRBV5-1 and TRBJ2-3, with D perhaps TRBD1 (6 bases). V lost 4 bases, J lost 1 base, and 16 bases lay in between. Germline CDR1 is SGHRS and CDR2 is YFSETQ. CDR3 length: 16 amino acids.

Remarks on this clonotype: This clone may be a read error of a much larger clone one base away. The chain links TRBV27 to TRBJ1-1; a weak D match, TRBD1 (6 bases). This CDR3 spans 15 amino acids. CDR1 is MNHEY, CDR2 SMNVEV, per germline (reference sequence). The ends were cut back, 4 bases at V and 3 bases at J, with 15 bases in the middle. The CDR3 nucleotides read TGTGCCAGCAGTTCTGGGGGGCTGGGGTACACTGAAGCTTTCTTT. It encodes CASSSGGLGYTEAFF.

This chain links TRBV5-8 with TRBJ2-2; 8 bases are shared with TRBD1. The CDR3 runs 13 residues. Germline values: CDR1 SGHTS, CDR2 YDEGEE. V trimming: 4 bases; J trimming: 6 bases; junction bases outside the gene matches: 2. The CDR3 loop is CASSRQGSGELFF. Here the CDR3 DNA reads TGTGCCAGCAGCCGACAGGGGTCCGGGGAGCTGTTTTTT.

This clonotype has at least ten counts. The CDR3 sequence: CASSLLGTSGEETQYF. The CDR3 DNA is TGCGCCAGCAGCTTGCTCGGGACTAGCGGAGAAGAGACCCAGTACTTC. V gene TRBV5-1 combines with J gene TRBJ2-5; TRBD2 agrees at 11 bases. V gave up 1 base and J gave up 3 bases; unmatched junction bases: 5. From germline, CDR1 is SGHRS and CDR2 YFSETQ. The CDR3 length is 16 residues.

In its sample, this clonotype was seen many times. V and J are TRBV7-2 and TRBJ2-5, with D possibly matching TRBD2 (6 bases). This CDR3 is built from 15 residues. Germline V gene sequence: CDR1 SGHTA, CDR2 FQGNSA. Trimming removed 8 bases from V and 7 bases from J, with 23 bases in between. The CDR3 region is CASAWGENVGGTQYF. The CDR3 DNA reads as TGTGCCAGCGCGTGGGGGGAGAACGTTGGGGGGACCCAGTACTTC. Filled out from reference TRBV7-2 and TRBJ2-5, the complete variable domain reads GAGVSQSPSNKVTEKGKDVELRCDPISGHTALYWYRQSLGQGLEFLIYFQGNSAPDKSGLPSDRFSAERTGGSVSTLTIQRTQQEDSAVYLCASAWGENVGGTQYFGPGTRLLVL.

The sample holds a few counts of this clonotype. The rearrangement links TRBV5-1 to TRBJ2-1; 7 positions agree with TRBD2. With 4 bases clipped from V and 3 bases from J, the junction kept 10 bases outside the gene matches. Per the germline V gene, CDR1 is SGHRS and CDR2 is YFSETQ. The CDR3 contains 16 residues. The CDR3 sequence is CASSKGLAALYNEQFF. CDR3 DNA sequence: TGCGCCAGCAGCAAGGGGCTAGCGGCTCTCTACAATGAGCAGTTCTTC.

V usage is TRBV29-1 and J usage is TRBJ2-2; 7 positions agree with TRBD2. Germline V gene lookup returns CDR1 SQVTM and CDR2 ANQGSEA. With 5 bases clipped from V and 3 bases from J, the junction kept 9 bases outside the gene matches. The CDR3 totals 15 residues. CDR3 in DNA: TGCAGCGTTTCCCCTAGCGGAGGATACACCGGGGAGCTGTTTTTT. Protein: CSVSPSGGYTGELFF.

V gene TRBV11-2 combines with J gene TRBJ2-3, with 15 bases lining up with TRBD2. Germline loops: CDR1 SGHAT, CDR2 FQNNGV. V shed 4 bases and J 0 bases; nucleotides not matched to a gene: 5. The CDR3 extends over 18 amino acids. The CDR3 is CASSSGLAGGSSTDTQYF. The CDR3 DNA follows: TGTGCCAGCAGCTCGGGACTAGCGGGAGGTTCTAGCACAGATACGCAGTATTTT.

This clonotype was observed many times. V is TRBV14 and J is TRBJ2-1, with TRBD2 matching over 7 bases. The germline gives CDR1 SGHDN, CDR2 FVKESK. With V trimmed by 4 bases and J by 10 bases, 4 bases remained unmatched. CDR3 length equals 12 residues. This CDR3 reads CASSLAGVEQFF. In DNA form, the CDR3 reads TGTGCCAGCAGCCTCGCGGGAGTCGAGCAGTTCTTC. The variable domain in full, with the rest retrieved from reference TRBV14 and TRBJ2-1, is EAGVTQFPSHSVIEKGQTVTLRCDPISGHDNLYWYRRVMGKEIKFLLHFVKESKQDESGMPNNRFLAERTGGTYSTLKVQPAELEDSGVYFCASSLAGVEQFFGPGTRLTVL.

On this clonotype: The junction and the germline gene differ at one end; a read error may be behind it. The CDR3 is CAGSSGTSGSNTGELFF. The CDR3 DNA is TGTGCCGGCAGCTCCGGGACTAGCGGGTCGAACACCGGGGAGCTGTTTTTT. The rearrangement uses TRBV7-9 and TRBJ2-2, with 12 bases fitting TRBD2. The CDR3 is made up of 17 amino acids. The germline gives CDR1 SEHNR, CDR2 FQNEAQ (reference sequence).

This clonotype was counted many times. This sequence joins TRBV19 and TRBJ2-1; 7 nucleotides match TRBD2. Per the germline V gene, CDR1 is LNHDA and CDR2 is SQIVND (reference sequence). The J segment lost 2 bases and the V segment lost 7 bases, leaving 5 bases of the junction unmatched. There are 14 residues in the CDR3. For the CDR3, the DNA is TGTGCCAGTAACCTAGCGGCCACCTACAATGAGCAGTTCTTC. Its translation is CASNLAATYNEQFF.

This clonotype was seen a few times. The chain combines TRBV20-1 with TRBJ2-3, with D perhaps matching TRBD2 (5 bases). The CDR3 runs 15 residues. The V end was cut by 0 bases, the J end by 2 bases, with 12 bases between. Germline V gene lookup returns CDR1 DFQATT and CDR2 SNEGSKA (reference sequence). CDR3 in DNA: TGCAGTGCTAGAGATTCCGGACTTCCCACAGATACGCAGTATTTT. It yields the protein CSARDSGLPTDTQYF.

In its sample, this clonotype was seen many times. The chain employs TRBV5-1 and TRBJ2-3; D perhaps matches TRBD2 (7 bases). Germline values: CDR1 SGHRS, CDR2 YFSETQ. The V end was cut by 3 bases, the J end by 5 bases, with 19 bases between. This CDR3 is 16 amino acids long. This chain's CDR3 is CASSYPTSLGGDTQYF. DNA for the CDR3: TGCGCCAGCAGCTACCCGACTAGCTTAGGGGGAGATACGCAGTATTTT.

This clonotype was found many times. The V gene is TRBV12-3 or TRBV12-4, the J gene TRBJ2-1, with D tentatively TRBD2 (6 bases). V was cut by 7 bases and J by 3 bases, with 19 bases left in between. The CDR3 runs 16 residues. CDR3 DNA sequence: TGTGCCAGCACAACCAGCGCTAGCGCGGGCTACAATGAGCAGTTCTTC. This codes for CASTTSASAGYNEQFF.

Ten or more counts support this clonotype. This chain uses TRBV20-1 with TRBJ2-4; D is ambiguous. Between the trimmed V and J ends, which lost 0 bases and 1 base, there was a span of 13 bases. This CDR3 contains 16 residues. Germline CDR1 is DFQATT and CDR2 is SNEGSKA (reference sequence). The CDR3 region is CSARDLVDFAKNIQYF. CDR3 DNA sequence: TGCAGTGCTAGAGATCTAGTAGATTTCGCCAAAAACATTCAGTACTTC.

The chain is built from TRBV28 and TRBJ2-2; D perhaps matches TRBD1 (6 bases). With 3 bases removed from V and 1 base from J, the gap between germline ends came to 9 bases. The germline V gene has CDR1 MDHEN and CDR2 SYDVKM. This CDR3 is 15 amino acids long. The CDR3 spells CASSLPGENTGELFF. The CDR3 bases are TGTGCCAGCAGTTTGCCAGGGGAGAACACCGGGGAGCTGTTTTTT.

The rearrangement joins TRBV20-1 to TRBJ2-1; no firm D call. The CDR3 totals 16 residues. CDR1 DFQATT and CDR2 SNEGSKA come from the germline V gene (reference sequence). Between the trimmed V and J ends, which lost 1 base and 3 bases, there was a span of 16 bases. CDR3 amino acids: CSARAPVGAIYNEQFF. As DNA, the CDR3 is TGCAGTGCTAGAGCGCCCGTTGGAGCGATCTACAATGAGCAGTTCTTC.

The genes are TRBV20-1 and TRBJ2-1, with D possibly TRBD2 on 6 matching bases. Trimming took 6 bases from V and 8 from J, leaving 20 bases between them. Germline CDR1 and CDR2: DFQATT and SNEGSKA (reference sequence). There are 14 residues in the CDR3. The CDR3 DNA is TGCAGTGCCATGCGGGACGAAGGCCTTTATGAGCAGTTCTTC. Translating it yields CSAMRDEGLYEQFF.

The chain uses TRBV7-9 and TRBJ1-2; TRBD1 matches 8 bases. CDR3 length equals 13 residues. The ends lost 5 bases at V and 7 bases at J; junction bases unmatched: 6. Germline CDR1 reads SEHNR; CDR2 reads FQNEAQ (reference sequence). In DNA form, the CDR3 reads TGTGCCAGCAGCATCAGGGGGCGACTTGGCTACACCTTC. Translation gives CASSIRGRLGYTF. Full variable domain (remainder filled in from reference TRBV7-9 and TRBJ1-2): DTGVSQNPRHKITKRGQNVTFRCDPISEHNRLYWYRQTLGQGPEFLTYFQNEAQLEKSRLLSDRFSAERPKGSFSTLEIQRTEQGDSAMYLCASSIRGRLGYTFGSGTRLTVV.

This clonotype was detected a few times. J is TRBJ1-4 and V is TRBV5-5, with TRBD1 identical over 7 bases. In germline, CDR1 is SGHKS, CDR2 YYEKEE (reference sequence). Trimming took 2 bases from V and 9 from J; bases not matched to a gene: 10. The CDR3 covers 15 residues. The chain's CDR3 is CASSLPRDSTKKLFF. The DNA for the CDR3 is TGTGCCAGCAGCTTACCCCGGGACAGTACCAAAAAACTGTTTTTT.

This clonotype was counted at least ten times. V gene TRBV11-3 combines with J gene TRBJ2-1; TRBD2 aligns across 8 bases. The CDR3 length is 16 residues. The V gene's germline CDR1 is SGHNT and CDR2 YENEEA. With 0 bases clipped from V and 9 bases from J, the junction kept 10 bases outside the gene matches. CDR3 loop: CASSLEFSGRIGEQFF. CDR3 nucleotide sequence: TGTGCCAGCAGCTTAGAATTCAGCGGGAGAATCGGTGAGCAGTTCTTC.

The rearrangement links TRBV7-2 to TRBJ2-2; no clear D gene. Germline lookup yields CDR1 SGHTA and CDR2 FQGNSA. Trimming took off 6 bases at V and 8 bases at J, with 10 bases between the two ends. The CDR3 is 12 amino acids. CDR3 region: CASSHTIGELFF. The DNA for the CDR3 is TGTGCCAGCAGTCACACCATAGGGGAGCTGTTTTTT.

The chain recombines TRBV5-6 with TRBJ2-7; the D gene is possibly TRBD1 (6 bases). The CDR3 is 13 residues long. V dropped 1 base and J dropped 7 bases, with 12 bases sitting between them. Germline-derived CDR1 and CDR2 are SGHDT and YYEEEE. The CDR3 coding sequence is TGTGCCAGCAGCTTGTATCAGGGGCTGGAGCAGTACTTC. Amino acid sequence: CASSLYQGLEQYF.

This clonotype came up a few times. The rearrangement joins TRBV7-2 to TRBJ2-3; D might be TRBD1 or TRBD2, each matching 5 bases. Trimming cost V 1 base and J 1 base, with 12 bases left between them. CDR1 SGHTA and CDR2 FQGNSA come from the germline V gene. This CDR3 contains 16 residues. In DNA form, the CDR3 reads TGTGCCAGCAGCTTAGTGGGGGATTTGGGCACAGATACGCAGTATTTT. Translating gives CASSLVGDLGTDTQYF.

This clonotype has at least ten counts. This chain joins TRBV12-3 or TRBV12-4 and TRBJ1-4; D unresolved. The CDR3 spans 14 residues. Trimming took 4 bases from V and 1 from J, leaving 7 bases between them. The CDR3 here is CASSSAQTNEKLFF. In DNA form, the CDR3 reads TGTGCCAGCAGTTCAGCCCAAACTAATGAAAAACTGTTTTTT.

This clonotype was seen ten or more times. The rearrangement links TRBV2 to TRBJ2-1, with D unresolved. Germline loops: CDR1 SNHLY, CDR2 FYNNEI. The CDR3 runs to 14 residues. Trimming took off 3 bases at V and 7 bases at J, with 13 bases between the two ends. Written as DNA, the CDR3 is TGTGCCAGCAGTGAGGGTAGTGGTTTAAATGAGCAGTTCTTC. It translates to CASSEGSGLNEQFF. Variable domain in full (rest from reference TRBV2 and TRBJ2-1): EPEVTQTPSHQVTQMGQEVILRCVPISNHLYFYWYRQILGQKVEFLVSFYNNEISEKSEIFDDQFSVERPDGSNFTLKIRSTKLEDSAMYFCASSEGSGLNEQFFGPGTRLTVL.

This clonotype was seen ten or more times. The chain joins TRBV2 to TRBJ2-3; the D gene is possibly TRBD2 (6 bases). CDR3 size: 12 residues. Germline V gene sequence: CDR1 SNHLY, CDR2 FYNNEI. Trimming took 11 bases from V and 6 from J, leaving 15 bases between them. The CDR3 coding sequence is TGTGCCGAGGGACTGGGTTGGGATACGCAGTATTTT. Its protein is CAEGLGWDTQYF.